This T cell receptor beta chain was recovered during a study of cytomegalovirus exposure and HLA in healthy donors (dated by TCRdb to about 2017). Looking at the study overall: In an earlier analysis of 450 to 750 of the donors, under 300 Gb of sequence data and roughly 100 million unique TCR beta sequences from 180 million or so T cells were reported. An early release covering more than 500 HLA-typed donors comprised about 300 gigabases of sequencing data and around 80 million unique TCR sequences. Of the 350 to 450 genotyped donors, around 81% fell in the genetic ancestry cluster associated with self-reported Caucasian donors. The study aimed to test whether signatures of past pathogen exposure could be identified by cataloging public T cell receptors. The study profiled the T cell repertoires of under 700 subjects by immunosequencing and related them to cytomegalovirus serostatus. Besides the first cohort of 500 to 700 subjects, a separate validation cohort made up of roughly 130 different subjects was used. To predict cytomegalovirus infection status, the study brought together high-throughput TCR immunosequencing, statistical association of individual TCRs with disease status, and machine learning. To study patterns of TCR occurrence, a later analysis re-analyzed previously published TCR beta repertoires from 500 to 850 donors and added high-resolution HLA genotyping. In the later analysis, no new phenotypic data were used to find candidate immune exposures; instead, reliance was placed on TCR beta sequences and their occurrence across donors. To decide whether each TCR beta V gene segment behaved as functional or pseudogenic, an earlier analysis of fewer than 750 of the donors relied on high-throughput TCR beta sequencing. Alongside the repertoire data, information on donor age, sex, ethnicity and CMV serostatus was compiled. A later genetic analysis used genome-wide SNP genotypes for 398 of the 666 donors, treating that subset as a discovery cohort. All discovery cohort repertoires had been generated using a single sequencing platform. Class I and class II HLA loci were covered by the typing at four-digit resolution. The number of typed donors differed by locus: about 629-640 for A, B, C, DRB1 and DQB1; 500 to 550 for DQA1; fewer than 610 for DPA1; and around 470 for DPB1. Roughly 5 DR-DQ haplotypes were handled as single units for association and clustering because linkage in the cohort was strong. On average, roughly 200,000 unique TCR beta nucleotide sequences were sequenced per donor among a few hundred genotyped donors of the cohort, with 15% to 20% of those sequences being non-productive.

Taken from the germline V gene (reference sequence), the CDR1 and CDR2 loops are MNHEY and SMNVEV. The CDR3 contains 14 residues, cysteine and phenylalanine counted. Kept here is only the CDR3 DNA, which spans 42 bases and is read in frame from base 1. V has 0 bases trimmed and J has 1 base trimmed; junction bases matching no gene number 0. The library came from the immunoSEQ multiplex PCR assay. A mixture of 60 forward primers for TCR Vbeta segments and 13 reverse primers for TCR Jbeta segments was used in the multiplex PCR. The CDR3 region of rearranged TCR beta genes was amplified from genomic DNA by a multiplex PCR assay. On the Illumina HiSeq System, the amplified TCR beta libraries were sequenced as 87-base-pair reads. In the original analysis: In a later analysis, around 80 million unique TCR beta chains were counted across the roughly 610 repertoires, and around 10 million of these chains were shared by at least two donors. Raw reads were error-corrected and collapsed into unique sequences by a nearest-neighbor algorithm in which closely related sequences were merged to remove PCR and sequencing errors. To assign V, D and J gene segments, CDR3 sequences were aligned to IMGT reference sequences. For a sequence to be retained, a match of at least six nucleotides to both a V gene segment and a J gene segment was required. A rearrangement was called productive if the CDR3 had no stop codons and remained in frame with V and J, and every other rearrangement was called non-productive. Following IMGT convention, CDR3 was defined as the stretch from the second conserved V-encoded cysteine up to the conserved J-encoded phenylalanine. Sequences without an unambiguous match to a single V gene segment were excluded from the earlier analysis of about 640 of the donors. In an earlier analysis of almost 600 of the donors, a V segment was called functional when productive rearrangements were above 56.7%, and segregating when the standard deviation between donors exceeded 5%. To diagnose cytomegalovirus status from the catalog of TCR beta chain sequences, a statistical classification framework was built. In a later analysis, TCR nucleotide sequences were compared against IMGT/GENE-DB human TR gene sequences so that V and J genes could be assigned. In a later analysis, CDR3 sequences and most-parsimonious VDJ recombination scenarios were assigned using the TCRdist pipeline. In a later analysis, each TCR beta chain was defined by its CDR3 amino acid sequence together with its V-gene family, and reads lacking a unique V-gene family were excluded. As a way to deal with suspected cross-contamination and a sequencing artifact, a later analysis dropped roughly 620 nucleotide sequences that were highly shared and had low generation probability. In a later analysis, a clonal expansion index for each public chain was calculated from normalized within-repertoire ranks of inferred template counts. In a later analysis, generation probabilities were computed with a VDJ recombination model fitted to out-of-frame rearrangements, and the resulting probabilities were checked against IGoR. In a later analysis, TCR-TCR, TCR-HLA and TCR-CMV co-occurrence was scored with hypergeometric tests, and a repertoire-size bias correction was applied to TCR pairs. To estimate false discovery rates, a later analysis permuted the HLA or CMV assignments 20 times. In a later analysis, co-occurring TCRs were grouped using DBSCAN, with TCRdist sequence similarity added in when clustering inside HLA-allele-positive subsets. For co-occurrence clustering, repertoires with fewer than 30,000 or more than 120,000 public chains were excluded, along with four to six repertoires with anomalous nucleotide sharing. Sourced from immuneACCESS, this table was stored by TCRdb with only in-frame sequences that have V and J called. A share of the clones is absent; for the studies checked, an unresolved V gene accounts for under half, and the remainder has no known explanation. The DNA gave D and trimming, while V, J and clone size come from that table. This sample has approximately 90,000 clones in its table, and approximately 77% of those were observed once. Clones ranked in the top ten supply 4.5% to 6% of the sample.

As concerns this clone: No cognate antigen has been identified for it. Base qualities were left out, and no much larger clone turns up one base away.

The study at large found these results: The classifier was reported to diagnose cytomegalovirus status with high specificity and sensitivity in both the original cohort and the validation cohort. When HLA alleles, especially DR and DQ, strongly co-occurred, TCR associations were difficult to assign to individual alleles. For the cohort, immune exposure information was limited to CMV serostatus. Broadly in line with IMGT annotations, most TCR beta V segments showed up in productive rearrangements about 90% or about 30% of the time in an earlier analysis of under 700 of the donors. Because the 87-base-pair reads could not distinguish some IMGT-functional V segments, including TRBV6-2 and TRBV6-3, those segments were excluded. The sequencing pipeline was judged likely to have produced a cluster of highly shared sequence variants as a technical artifact. Several of the top co-occurrence clusters appeared to be linked to parvovirus B19, influenza, CMV and Epstein-Barr virus, according to a later analysis. It was suggested by the authors that the approach could potentially be generalized to other disease states and immunological phenotypes. In a later analysis, the rate of TCR association differed among HLA loci, with DRB1 alleles having the most associated TCRs and HLA-C alleles having the fewest. In vitro tests confirmed that a few of the cytomegalovirus-associated TCR beta chains recognize cytomegalovirus antigens. In the study, 150 to 200 TCR beta chains were listed as associated with cytomegalovirus. A later analysis found that most CMV-associated TCR beta chains appeared HLA-restricted, with HLA associations seemingly driven largely by CMV exposure. Because counts were too low, seventeen rarely observed V segments, including chromosome 9 orphons, were excluded from the earlier analysis of a few hundred of the donors. Correlated functional status among segregating V segments might be attributable to linkage disequilibrium, but an unknown experimental factor could not be ruled out. In a later analysis, around 17,000 TCR beta sequences were associated with specific HLA alleles at a false discovery rate of 0.05. An association between a missense DCLRE1C variant and V-gene and J-gene trimming of TCR beta chains was found in a later genetic analysis and replicated in an independent cohort. The cohort was sequenced for TCR beta chains only, and without alpha or paired-chain data the features that could be detected were limited. Compared with equally common non-associated chains, HLA-associated TCR beta chains in a later analysis were more clonally expanded and had lower generation probabilities. Because HLA typing was missing for some donors at each locus, association tests included only the typed subset. A further reported finding was that TCR beta sequences accurately predicted the HLA-A and HLA-B alleles for most subjects in the first cohort. A later genetic analysis reported fewer N-insertions in productive TCRs among donors in an Asian-associated ancestry cluster than the 666-donor mean. Sequencing depth was assumed to be roughly uniform across donors in the presence/absence analyses, though that assumption may not hold. Across donors, most TCR sequences were observed very rarely, whereas some public TCRs were present in many individuals.

The cohort was made up of approximately 670 healthy bone marrow donors. All cohort members were sampled while nominally healthy, although unrecorded immune exposures were likely present. The donor tested CMV seronegative and was one of the 352 seronegative cohort members. A peripheral blood sample was collected from each donor, and TCR beta sequencing was performed on peripheral blood mononuclear cells. Genomic DNA extraction from the blood cell samples was performed with the Qiagen DNeasy Blood Extraction Kit. The origin of this receptor is a woman aged 40 to 49 in good health and CMV-seronegative. Recombination joined TRBV27 with TRBJ2-7; 7 of the junction bases match TRBD2. Source material: PBMCs. This receptor carries the CDR3 CASSLSGGSYEQYF. The DNA sequence is as follows: TGTGCCAGCAGTTTATCGGGGGGGTCCTACGAGCAGTACTTC.